Described below is a single TCR beta chain sequence and its context. In the authors' workflow: Reference gene primer amplification in the assay estimated nucleated cell counts. Repertoires were generated with immunoSEQ multiplex PCR, while TCRdb's copy carries only in-frame clones and drops some. V and J calls and clone size are given by that table; D and trimming were obtained from the DNA. The sample shows roughly 360,000 clones, roughly 80% of them seen only once. This CDR3 contains 13 residues. The V segment lost 5 bases and the J segment 7 bases; nucleotides outside the gene matches: 7. Germline loops: CDR1 LGHDT, CDR2 YNNKEL (reference sequence). The entry originates in a study of blood T cell repertoires in COVID-19. Turning to the study itself: The United States, Italy and Spain provided the acute and convalescent COVID-19 samples. The cDNA or gDNA used as material had been derived from T cells, B-cell-depleted T cells, or PBMCs.

This clonotype originated in a human donor with acute or convalescent COVID-19. The donor label of this sample is uncertain. Sample: peripheral blood. This chain links TRBV3-1 (or the pseudogene TRBV3-2) with TRBJ1-2, with 7 bases lining up with TRBD1. In nucleotides, the CDR3 is TGTGCCAGCAGCGCCCGACAGGGCGGTGGCTACACCTTC. Translated, it gives CASSARQGGGYTF.